Given below is one T cell receptor (beta chain) in context. It has no known antigen specificity. No base qualities exist here, and no much larger clone lies one base off it. The data stem from a study of blood T cell repertoires in COVID-19 (dated by TCRdb to the early 2020s). Study-wide context: The collaborator samples originated in the United States, Italy and Spain and spanned the acute and convalescent phases of COVID-19. The prospective study material was composed of cDNA or gDNA derived from T cells, B-cell-depleted T cells, or PBMCs. The dataset comprised deeply sampled blood TCRbeta repertoires from subjects exposed to, actively infected with, or recovered from COVID-19. The repertoires were released in a freely available public database intended as a resource for research on the immune response to SARS-CoV-2. Samples were obtained from the ongoing ImmuneRACE study (first 160 participants) and from about 1,300 subjects provided by 6 global collaborators. The sample metadata nearly always contained a de-identified subject ID, COVID-19 status, age in years and sex. Where available, HLA class I and class II types were taken from metadata supplied by the sample provider and were not determined by assay-based typing.

TCRbeta CDR3 regions were amplified from genomic DNA using the immunoSEQ Assay, a bias-controlled multiplex PCR. Regarding the original processing steps: The number of nucleated cells in each sample was estimated from the amplification of reference gene primers within the assay. To quantify the absolute abundance of each unique TCRbeta CDR3 rearrangement, sequence reads were collapsed and filtered. For each sample, productive Simpson clonality was calculated as the square root of Simpson's diversity index over productive rearrangements. TCRdb provides this immuneACCESS table in a form limited to in-frame rearrangements. Some clones are lacking; in checked studies, under half of them reflect an unresolved V gene, and why the rest are absent is not known. That table supplies the V and J calls and clone size; D and trimming were determined from the DNA. For this sample the table gives tens of thousands of clones, of which approximately 90% were detected only once. Around 9.9% of the sample rests with the top ten.

Collaborating institutions collected whole blood in K2EDTA tubes following their own protocols. For TCRbeta analysis, collaborator samples were shipped as frozen whole blood, as isolated PBMCs, or as DNA extracted from either sample type. Overall study outcomes, separate from this receptor: Clinical and demographic metadata were provided uncurated, with the amount varying by source and participant.

This TCR derives from a man aged 70-80 years with active or convalescent COVID-19. Sequencing used peripheral blood.

The nucleotide sequence reads TGTGCCAGCAGCCCACCGGGAGGGCCCCAGCATTTT. Its amino acids are CASSPPGGPQHF. Recombination joined TRBV5-8 with TRBJ1-5; confidence is insufficient to name the D gene. The CDR3 holds 12 amino acids from the cysteine to the phenylalanine. Only the CDR3 DNA stays, 36 bases, in frame from base 1. CDR1 and CDR2 were assigned from the germline V gene as SGHTS and YDEGEE. V and J are truncated by 4 bases and 9 bases respectively, leaving an intervening sequence of 11 bases.